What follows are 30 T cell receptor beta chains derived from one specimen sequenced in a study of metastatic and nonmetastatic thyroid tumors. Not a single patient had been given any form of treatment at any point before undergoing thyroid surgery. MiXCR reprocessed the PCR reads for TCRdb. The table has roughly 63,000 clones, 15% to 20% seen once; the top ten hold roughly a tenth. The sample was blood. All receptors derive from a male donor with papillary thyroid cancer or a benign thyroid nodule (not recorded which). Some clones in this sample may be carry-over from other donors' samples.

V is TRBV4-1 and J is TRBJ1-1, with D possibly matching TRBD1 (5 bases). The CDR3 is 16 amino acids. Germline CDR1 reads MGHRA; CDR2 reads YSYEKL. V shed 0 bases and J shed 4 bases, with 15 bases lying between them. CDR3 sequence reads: CASSQERGAAATEAFF. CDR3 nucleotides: TGCGCCAGCAGCCAAGAAAGAGGGGCCGCCGCCACTGAAGCTTTCTTT.

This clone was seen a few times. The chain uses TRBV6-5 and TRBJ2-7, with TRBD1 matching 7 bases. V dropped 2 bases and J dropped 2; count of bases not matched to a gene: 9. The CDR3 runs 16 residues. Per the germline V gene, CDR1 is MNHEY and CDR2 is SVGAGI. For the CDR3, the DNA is TGTGCCAGCAGTTACCCCCCAGGGGGAGTTGCCTACGAGCAGTACTTC. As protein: CASSYPPGGVAYEQYF.

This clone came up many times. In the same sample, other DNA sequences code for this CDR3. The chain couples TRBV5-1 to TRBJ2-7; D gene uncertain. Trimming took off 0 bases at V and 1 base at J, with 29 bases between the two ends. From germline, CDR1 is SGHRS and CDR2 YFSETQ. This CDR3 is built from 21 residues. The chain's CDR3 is CASSLAVARSAIKPESYEQYF. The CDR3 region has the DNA TGCGCCAGCAGCTTGGCCGTGGCCCGTTCCGCGATCAAGCCCGAGTCCTACGAGCAGTACTTC.

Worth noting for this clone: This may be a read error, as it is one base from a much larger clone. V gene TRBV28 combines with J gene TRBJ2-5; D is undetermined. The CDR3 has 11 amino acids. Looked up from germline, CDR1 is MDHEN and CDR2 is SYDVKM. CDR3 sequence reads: CASFEKETKYF. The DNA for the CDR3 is TGTGCCAGCTTTGAGAAGGAGACCAAGTACTTC.

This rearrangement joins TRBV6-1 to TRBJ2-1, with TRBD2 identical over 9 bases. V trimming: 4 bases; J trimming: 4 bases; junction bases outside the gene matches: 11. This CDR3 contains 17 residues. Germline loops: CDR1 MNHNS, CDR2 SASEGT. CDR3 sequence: CASSVLAGTREYNEQFF. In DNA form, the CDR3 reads TGTGCCAGCAGTGTCCTAGCGGGGACTAGGGAATACAATGAGCAGTTCTTC.

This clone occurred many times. CDR3 region: CASSQGRGLIYGYTF. The DNA for the CDR3 is TGTGCCAGCAGCCAGGGGCGGGGGCTCATCTATGGCTACACCTTC. The V call is TRBV14, the J call TRBJ1-2, with a tentative D call TRBD1 (6 bases). Per the germline V gene, CDR1 is SGHDN and CDR2 is FVKESK. The V end was cut by 3 bases, the J end by 4 bases, with 15 bases between. The CDR3 has 15 residues.

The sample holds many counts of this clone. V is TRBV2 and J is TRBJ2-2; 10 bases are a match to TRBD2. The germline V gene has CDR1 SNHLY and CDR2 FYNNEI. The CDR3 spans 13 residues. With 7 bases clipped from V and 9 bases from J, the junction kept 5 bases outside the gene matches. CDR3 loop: CASNKRGGRELFF. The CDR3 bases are TGTGCCAGCAATAAGCGGGGGGGCCGGGAGCTGTTTTTT.

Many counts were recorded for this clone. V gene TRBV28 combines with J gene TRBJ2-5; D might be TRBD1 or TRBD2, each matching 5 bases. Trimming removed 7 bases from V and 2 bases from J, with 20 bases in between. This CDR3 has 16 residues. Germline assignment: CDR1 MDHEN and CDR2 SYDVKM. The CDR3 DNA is TGTGCCAGCACCTACGGGACGGCCGATTCTCAAGAGACCCAGTACTTC. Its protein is CASTYGTADSQETQYF.

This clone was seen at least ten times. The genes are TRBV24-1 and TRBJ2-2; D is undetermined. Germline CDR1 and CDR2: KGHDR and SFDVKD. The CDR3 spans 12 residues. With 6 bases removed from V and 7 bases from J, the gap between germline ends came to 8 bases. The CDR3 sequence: CATSPVVGELFF. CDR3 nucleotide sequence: TGTGCCACCAGTCCGGTTGTCGGGGAGCTGTTTTTT.

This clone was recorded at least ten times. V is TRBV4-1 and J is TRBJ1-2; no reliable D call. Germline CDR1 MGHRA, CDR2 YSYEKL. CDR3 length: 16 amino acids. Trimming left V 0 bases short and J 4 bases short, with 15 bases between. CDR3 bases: TGCGCCAGCAGCCAAGATTATGTTGGTCAGGTCTATGGCTACACCTTC. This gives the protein CASSQDYVGQVYGYTF.

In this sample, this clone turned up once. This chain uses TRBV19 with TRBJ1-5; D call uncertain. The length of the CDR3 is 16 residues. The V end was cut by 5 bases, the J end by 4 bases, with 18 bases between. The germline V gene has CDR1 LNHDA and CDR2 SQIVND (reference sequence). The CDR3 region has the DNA TGTGCCAGTAGTGCCCCCCGGGGTCCCCAGAATCAGCCCCAGCATTTT. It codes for CASSAPRGPQNQPQHF. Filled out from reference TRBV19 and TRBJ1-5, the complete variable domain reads DGGITQSPKYLFRKEGQNVTLSCEQNLNHDAMYWYRQDPGQGLRLIYYSQIVNDFQKGDIAEGYSVSREKKESFPLTVTSAQKNPTAFYLCASSAPRGPQNQPQHFGDGTRLSIL.

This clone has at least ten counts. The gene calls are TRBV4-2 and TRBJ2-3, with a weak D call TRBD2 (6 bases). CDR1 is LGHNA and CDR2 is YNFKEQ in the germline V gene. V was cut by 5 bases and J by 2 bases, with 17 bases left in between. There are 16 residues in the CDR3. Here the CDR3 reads CASSGGGDLLTDTQYF. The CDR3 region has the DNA TGTGCCAGCAGCGGAGGCGGGGACCTACTCACAGATACGCAGTATTTT.

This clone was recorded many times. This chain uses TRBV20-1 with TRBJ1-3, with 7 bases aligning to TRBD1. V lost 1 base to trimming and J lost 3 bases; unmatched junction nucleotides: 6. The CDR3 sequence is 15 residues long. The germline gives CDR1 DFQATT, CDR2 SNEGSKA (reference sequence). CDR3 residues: CSARGNRGFGNTIYF. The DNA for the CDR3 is TGCAGTGCTAGAGGCAACAGGGGCTTTGGAAACACCATATATTTT.

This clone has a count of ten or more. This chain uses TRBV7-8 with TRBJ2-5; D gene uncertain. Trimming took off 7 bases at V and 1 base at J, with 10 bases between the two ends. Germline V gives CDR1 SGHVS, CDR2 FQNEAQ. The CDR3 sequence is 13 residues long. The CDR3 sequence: CASNPPRQETQYF. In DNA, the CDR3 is TGTGCCAGCAACCCACCCCGCCAAGAGACCCAGTACTTC.

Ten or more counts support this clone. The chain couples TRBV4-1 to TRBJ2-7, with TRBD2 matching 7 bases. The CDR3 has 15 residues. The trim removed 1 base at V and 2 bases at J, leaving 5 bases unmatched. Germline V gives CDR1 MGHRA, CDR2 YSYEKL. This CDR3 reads CASSQGEGEAYEQYF. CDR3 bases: TGCGCCAGCAGCCAAGGGGAGGGAGAAGCCTACGAGCAGTACTTC.

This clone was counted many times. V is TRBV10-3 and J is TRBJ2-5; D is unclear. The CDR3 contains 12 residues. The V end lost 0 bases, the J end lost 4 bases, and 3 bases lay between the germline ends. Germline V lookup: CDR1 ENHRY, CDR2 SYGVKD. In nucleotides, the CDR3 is TGTGCCATCAGTGAGTCAAGAGAGACCCAGTACTTC. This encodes CAISESRETQYF.

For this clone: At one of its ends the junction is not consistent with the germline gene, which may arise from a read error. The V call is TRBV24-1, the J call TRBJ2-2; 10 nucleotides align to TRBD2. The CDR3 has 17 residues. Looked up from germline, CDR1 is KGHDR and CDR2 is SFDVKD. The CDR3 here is CATIDFPSGSCTGELFF. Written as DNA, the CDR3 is TGTGCCACCATTGATTTTCCTAGCGGGAGTTGCACCGGGGAGCTGTTTTTT.

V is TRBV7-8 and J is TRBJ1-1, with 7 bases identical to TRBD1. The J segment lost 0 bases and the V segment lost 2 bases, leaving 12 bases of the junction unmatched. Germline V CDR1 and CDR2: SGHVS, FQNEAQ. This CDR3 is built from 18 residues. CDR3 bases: TGTGCCAGCAGCTTACGGGACAGAGCTGTGTGTATGAACACTGAAGCTTTCTTT. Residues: CASSLRDRAVCMNTEAFF. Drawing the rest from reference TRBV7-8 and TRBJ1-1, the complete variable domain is GAGVSQSPRYKVAKRGQDVALRCDPISGHVSLFWYQQALGQGPEFLTYFQNEAQLDKSGLPSDRFFAERPEGSVSTLKIQRTQQEDSAVYLCASSLRDRAVCMNTEAFFGQGTRLTVV.

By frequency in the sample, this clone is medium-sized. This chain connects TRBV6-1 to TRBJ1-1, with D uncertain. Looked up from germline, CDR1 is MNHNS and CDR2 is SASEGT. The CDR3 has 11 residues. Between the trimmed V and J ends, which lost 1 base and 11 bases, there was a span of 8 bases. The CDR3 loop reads CASSEGRTAFF. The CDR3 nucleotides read TGTGCCAGCAGTGAAGGGAGAACTGCTTTCTTT.

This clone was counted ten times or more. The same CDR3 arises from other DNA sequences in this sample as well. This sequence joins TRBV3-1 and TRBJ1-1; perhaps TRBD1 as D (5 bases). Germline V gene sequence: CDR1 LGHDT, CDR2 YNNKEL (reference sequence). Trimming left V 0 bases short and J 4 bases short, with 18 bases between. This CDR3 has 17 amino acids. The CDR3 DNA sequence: TGTGCCAGCAGCCAAGATGTATTTTTCGGGGGGTTCACTGAAGCTTTCTTT. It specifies CASSQDVFFGGFTEAFF.

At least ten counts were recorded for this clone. The CDR3 DNA follows: TGCAGTGCTAGACTAGCGGGAGGGCAGGGTACGCAGTATTTT. Its translation is CSARLAGGQGTQYF. This chain connects TRBV20-1 to TRBJ2-3; 12 positions match TRBD2. The V gene's germline CDR1 is DFQATT and CDR2 SNEGSKA (reference sequence). V shed 2 bases and J 8 bases; nucleotides not matched to a gene: 5. This CDR3 is built from 14 residues.

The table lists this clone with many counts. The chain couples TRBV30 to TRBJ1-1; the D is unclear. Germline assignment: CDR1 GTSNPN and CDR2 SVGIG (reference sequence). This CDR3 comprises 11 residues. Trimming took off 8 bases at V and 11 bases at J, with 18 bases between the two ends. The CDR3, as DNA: TGTGCCGGATGGGCTCCCCCATGGGCTTTCTTT. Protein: CAGWAPPWAFF.

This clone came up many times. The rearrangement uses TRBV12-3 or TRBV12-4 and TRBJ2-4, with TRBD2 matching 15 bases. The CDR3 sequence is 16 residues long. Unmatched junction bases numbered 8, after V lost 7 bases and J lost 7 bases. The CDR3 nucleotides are TGTGCCAGCACCAAGGCAGGACTAGCGGGGGGGAACATTCAGTACTTC. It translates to CASTKAGLAGGNIQYF.

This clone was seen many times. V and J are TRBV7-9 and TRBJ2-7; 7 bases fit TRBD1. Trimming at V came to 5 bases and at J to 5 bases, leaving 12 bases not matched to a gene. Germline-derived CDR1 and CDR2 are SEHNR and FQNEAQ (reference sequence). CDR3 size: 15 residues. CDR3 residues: CASSSPGTANDEQYV. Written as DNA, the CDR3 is TGTGCCAGCAGCAGTCCCGGGACAGCCAACGACGAGCAGTACGTC.

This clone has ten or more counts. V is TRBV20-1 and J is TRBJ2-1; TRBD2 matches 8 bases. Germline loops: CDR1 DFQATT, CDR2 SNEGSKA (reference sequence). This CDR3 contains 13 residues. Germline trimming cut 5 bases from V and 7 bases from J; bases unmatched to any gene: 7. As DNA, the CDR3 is TGCAGTGCTCAGCCTAGCGGGCGGAATGAGCAGTTCTTC. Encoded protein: CSAQPSGRNEQFF.

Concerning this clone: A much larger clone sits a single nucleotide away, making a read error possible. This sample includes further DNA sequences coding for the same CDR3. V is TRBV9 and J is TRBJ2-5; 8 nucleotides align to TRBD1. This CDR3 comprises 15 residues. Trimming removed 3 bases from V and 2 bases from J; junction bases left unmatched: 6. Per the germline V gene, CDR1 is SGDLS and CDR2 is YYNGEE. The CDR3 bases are TGTGCCAGCAGCGCTCCAGGGGGCAGTCAAGAGACCCAGTACTTC. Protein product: CASSAPGGSQETQYF.

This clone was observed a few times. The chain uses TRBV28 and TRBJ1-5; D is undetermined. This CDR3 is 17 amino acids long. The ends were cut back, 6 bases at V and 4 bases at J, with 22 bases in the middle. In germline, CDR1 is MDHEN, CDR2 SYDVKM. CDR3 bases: TGTGCCAGCAGGACATCAGTGAACCAGCCGAAAAATCAGCCCCAGCATTTT. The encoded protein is CASRTSVNQPKNQPQHF.

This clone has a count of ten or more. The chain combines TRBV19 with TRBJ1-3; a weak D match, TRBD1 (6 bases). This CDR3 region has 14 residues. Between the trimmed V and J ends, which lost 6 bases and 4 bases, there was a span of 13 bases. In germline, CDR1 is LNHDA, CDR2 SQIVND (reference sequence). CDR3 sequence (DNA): TGTGCCAGTAGCAGCAGGGGTGCCGGAAACACCATATATTTT. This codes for CASSSRGAGNTIYF.

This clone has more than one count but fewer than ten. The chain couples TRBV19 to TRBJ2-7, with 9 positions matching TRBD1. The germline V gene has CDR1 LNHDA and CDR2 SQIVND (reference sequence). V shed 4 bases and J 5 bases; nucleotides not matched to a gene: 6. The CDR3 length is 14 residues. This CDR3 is CASSTLDRGNEQYF. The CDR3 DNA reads TGTGCCAGTAGTACCCTGGACAGGGGAAACGAGCAGTACTTC.

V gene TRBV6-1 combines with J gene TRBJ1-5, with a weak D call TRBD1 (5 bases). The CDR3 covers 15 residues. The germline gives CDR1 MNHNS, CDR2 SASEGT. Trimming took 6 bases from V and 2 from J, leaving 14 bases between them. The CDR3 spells CASSTQVGGNQPQHF. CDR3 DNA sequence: TGTGCCAGCAGCACACAGGTGGGCGGCAATCAGCCCCAGCATTTT.